This T cell receptor (beta chain) comes out of a study of early T cells in non-severe SARS-CoV-2 infection. Study-level background: Sequencing used unsorted whole-blood bulk RNA, so chains lack pairing. Whole-study findings and limits: VDJdb matching skewed toward anti-spike CD8 responses, missing private and CD4 specificities.

cDNA molecules, individually, were tagged with unique molecular identifiers. TCRdb ran MiXCR on the 5' RACE reads and lists one entry per CDR3 protein. Of 45,000 to 50,000 distinct CDR3 sequences in the sample, approximately 5.6% are singletons; the top ten hold around 4.3%. The germline CDR1 and CDR2 sequences are SGHKS and YYEKEE (reference sequence). CDR3 size: 14 residues. Deletions cut 2 bases from V and 2 bases from J, with 9 bases between. This clonotype has a count of ten or more. What it binds is not known. The TCR sequence derives from an adult who was a healthcare worker with PCR-confirmed SARS-CoV-2 infection or an uninfected control (not recorded which). The sequenced sample was whole blood. The chain has TRBV5-5 and TRBJ2-3; D is undetermined. CDR3 DNA sequence: TGTGCCAGCAGCTTTAGAGCCGACACAGATACGCAGTATTTT. This translates into CASSFRADTDTQYF.